This TCR beta chain is drawn from a study of blood T cell repertoires in COVID-19. The table came from immunoSEQ multiplex PCR; TCRdb's copy has only in-frame clones and leaves some out. The sample records about 31,000 clones, 89% being singletons. The germline CDR1 and CDR2 sequences are WNHNN and SYGVQD (reference sequence). CDR3 size: 16 residues. Trimming at V came to 3 bases and at J to 5 bases, leaving 9 bases not matched to a gene. This receptor was identified in a woman aged 40 to 50 with active or convalescent COVID-19. The sequenced sample was peripheral blood. The chain carries TRBV10-1 and TRBJ2-1, with TRBD2 matching 8 bases. The CDR3 coding sequence is TGCGCCAGCAGTGATTATCCTAGCGGGCTCAACAATGAGCAGTTCTTC. This encodes CASSDYPSGLNNEQFF.